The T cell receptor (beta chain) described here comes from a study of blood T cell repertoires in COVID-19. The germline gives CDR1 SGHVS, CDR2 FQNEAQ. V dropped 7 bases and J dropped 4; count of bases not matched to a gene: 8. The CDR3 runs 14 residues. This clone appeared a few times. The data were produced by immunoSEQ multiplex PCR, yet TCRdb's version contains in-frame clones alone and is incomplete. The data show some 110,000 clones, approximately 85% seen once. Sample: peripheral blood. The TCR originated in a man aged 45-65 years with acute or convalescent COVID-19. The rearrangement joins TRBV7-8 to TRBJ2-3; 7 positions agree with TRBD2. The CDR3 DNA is TGTGCCAGCATCAAAGGGAGGGCATCAGATACGCAGTATTTT. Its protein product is CASIKGRASDTQYF. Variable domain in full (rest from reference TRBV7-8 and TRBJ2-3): GAGVSQSPRYKVAKRGQDVALRCDPISGHVSLFWYQQALGQGPEFLTYFQNEAQLDKSGLPSDRFFAERPEGSVSTLKIQRTQQEDSAVYLCASIKGRASDTQYFGPGTRLTVL.